The entry that follows covers one T cell receptor (beta chain) sequence. Per germline, CDR1 SGHAT and CDR2 FQNNGV. Trimming left V 4 bases short and J 6 bases short, with 13 bases between. The CDR3 loop spans 14 amino acids. This entry belongs to a study of shared clonotypes between healthy human individuals. The material for each subset, its genomic DNA, was split evenly across several immunoSEQ plates. Some clones are missing from TCRdb's copy, which holds only in-frame ones; the method was immunoSEQ multiplex PCR. The sample lists around 980,000 clones, roughly 74% occurring once. What was sequenced was memory CD4+ T cells from PBMCs. Subset noted: CD45RA-negative fraction. The chain couples TRBV11-2 to TRBJ2-1; D is perhaps TRBD1 (6 bases). This TCR was sampled from a man aged 18 to 30 in good health. Some clones in this sample may be carry-over from other donors' samples. CDR3 sequence (DNA): TGTGCCAGCAGCTCCTTGGACAGATGCAATGAGCAGTTCTTC. The encoded protein is CASSSLDRCNEQFF.